The clone carrying this TCR beta chain is large (0.1 to 1%) by share. Its antigen remains unknown. Some clones are missing from TCRdb's copy, which holds only in-frame ones; the method was immunoSEQ multiplex PCR. Of 4,000 to 6,000 clones in the sample, roughly 85% were seen once. This record belongs to a study of brain metastases from non-small cell lung cancer. The study's findings and limits: Brain metastases had lower T-cell infiltration than primary tumors. In approximately 60% of brain metastases, T-cell clones were expanded compared with matched primary tumors.

The clonotype was recovered from a donor at least 40 years old with non-small cell lung cancer. Specimen: primary lung tumor tissue.

The CDR3 DNA sequence: TGTGCCAGCAGCCGGACTAGCGGGGGATTCGGGGAGCTGTTTTTT. Protein: CASSRTSGGFGELFF. The V and J genes are TRBV11-3 and TRBJ2-2; 13 positions agree with TRBD2. CDR1 and CDR2 (germline): SGHNT, YENEEA. This CDR3 is built from 15 residues. Trimming cost V 5 bases and J 7 bases; bases outside gene matches: 4.